The 6 T cell receptor beta chains below were found in one sample sequenced in a study of T cells after yellow fever vaccination. One entry per CDR3 protein results from TCRdb running MiXCR on the 5' RACE reads. The data contain hundreds of thousands of distinct CDR3 sequences, 9% to 15% of them singletons. The sample consisted of PBMCs, taken on the day of the yellow fever booster vaccination. These receptors were obtained from a man aged 25-40 years who received the YFV17D yellow fever vaccine.

The chain joins TRBV11-1 to TRBJ2-5, with 9 bases that match TRBD2. V gave up 3 bases and J gave up 4 bases; unmatched junction bases: 15. This CDR3 contains 18 residues. Per the germline V gene, CDR1 is SGHAT and CDR2 is FQDESV (reference sequence). The CDR3 loop is CASSFRGRLAGLIETQYF. The CDR3 DNA reads as TGTGCCAGCAGCTTCCGGGGCCGGCTAGCGGGATTGATAGAGACCCAGTACTTC.

This clonotype has only a few counts. This rearrangement joins TRBV20-1 to TRBJ2-3; possibly TRBD2 for D (6 bases). CDR1 DFQATT and CDR2 SNEGSKA come from the germline V gene (reference sequence). V lost 6 bases to trimming and J lost 0 bases, with 19 bases between them. This CDR3 is 16 amino acids long. For the CDR3, the DNA is TGCAGTGCCACCCTCCCGGTGGCGGGAAGCACAGATACGCAGTATTTT. Translated: CSATLPVAGSTDTQYF.

The gene calls are TRBV7-2 and TRBJ2-2; tentative D call: TRBD2 (6 bases). Germline-derived CDR1 and CDR2 are SGHTA and FQGNSA. V lost 2 bases to trimming and J lost 2 bases, with 9 bases between them. CDR3 length: 15 residues. The CDR3 DNA is TGTGCCAGCAGCTTAAATGCGGGAAACACCGGGGAGCTGTTTTTT. Its protein is CASSLNAGNTGELFF.

This clonotype was counted a few times. The CDR3 spells CASSLRQLHGYTF. The CDR3, as DNA: TGTGCCAGCAGCTTGCGGCAGCTCCATGGCTACACCTTC. V usage is TRBV7-2 and J usage is TRBJ1-2; D unresolved. CDR3 length: 13 residues. Germline CDR1 and CDR2: SGHTA and FQGNSA. V was cut by 3 bases and J by 6 bases, with 11 bases left in between.

This clonotype was seen more than once but under ten times. The V call is TRBV2, the J call TRBJ1-1; no firm D call. Germline CDR1 is SNHLY and CDR2 is FYNNEI. Trimming took off 4 bases at V and 7 bases at J, with 4 bases between the two ends. CDR3 size: 10 residues. CDR3: CASSANEAFF. In DNA, the CDR3 is TGTGCCAGCAGTGCCAATGAAGCTTTCTTT.

The chain couples TRBV12-3 or TRBV12-4 to TRBJ2-4; D possibly uses TRBD1 or TRBD2 (5 bases each). The germline V and J ends were trimmed by 2 bases and 12 bases, with 17 bases remaining between them. There are 14 residues in the CDR3. CDR3 sequence reads: CASSLLAGSNAQYF. The CDR3 nucleotides are TGTGCCAGCAGTTTATTGGCAGGGAGTAATGCTCAGTACTTC.